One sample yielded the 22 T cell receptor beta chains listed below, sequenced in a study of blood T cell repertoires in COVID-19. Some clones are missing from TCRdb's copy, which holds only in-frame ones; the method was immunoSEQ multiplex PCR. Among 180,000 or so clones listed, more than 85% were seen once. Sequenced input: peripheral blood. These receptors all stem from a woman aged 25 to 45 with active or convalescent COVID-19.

CDR3 residues: CASSPQGASKNIQYF. In DNA, the CDR3 is TGTGCCAGCAGCCCACAGGGGGCGTCCAAAAACATTCAGTACTTC. The chain links TRBV7-9 to TRBJ2-4; 9 bases agree with TRBD1. V gave up 5 bases and J gave up 2 bases; unmatched junction bases: 4. From germline, CDR1 is SEHNR and CDR2 FQNEAQ (reference sequence). The CDR3 has 15 residues.

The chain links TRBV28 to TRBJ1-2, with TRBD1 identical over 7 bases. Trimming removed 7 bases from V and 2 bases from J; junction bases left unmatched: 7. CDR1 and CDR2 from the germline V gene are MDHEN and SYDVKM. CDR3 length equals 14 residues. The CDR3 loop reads CASTPGQLNYGYTF. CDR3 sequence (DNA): TGTGCCAGCACCCCGGGACAGTTAAACTATGGCTACACCTTC.

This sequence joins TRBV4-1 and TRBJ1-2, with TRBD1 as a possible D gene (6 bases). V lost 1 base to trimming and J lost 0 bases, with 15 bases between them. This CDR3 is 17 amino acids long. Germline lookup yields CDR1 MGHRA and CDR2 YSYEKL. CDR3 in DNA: TGCGCCAGCAGCCAAGTACAGGGAACCCTATCTAACTATGGCTACACCTTC. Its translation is CASSQVQGTLSNYGYTF.

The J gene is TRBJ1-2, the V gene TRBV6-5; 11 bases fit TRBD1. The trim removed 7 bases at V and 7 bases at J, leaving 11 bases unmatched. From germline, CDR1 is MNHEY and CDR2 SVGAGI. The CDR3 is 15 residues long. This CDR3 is CASTTPGQGGIGYTF. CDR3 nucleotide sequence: TGTGCCAGCACCACACCGGGACAGGGGGGGATTGGCTACACCTTC.

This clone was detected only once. CDR3 coding DNA: TGTGCCAGCAGCTCGTACAGGGGTGGTAATGAAAAACTGTTTTTT. Translated: CASSSYRGGNEKLFF. V usage is TRBV11-2 and J usage is TRBJ1-4; 7 nucleotides line up with TRBD1. The CDR3 is made up of 15 amino acids. CDR1 and CDR2 from the germline V gene are SGHAT and FQNNGV. The V and J ends lost 4 bases and 4 bases, in that order; junction bases with no gene match: 6. The full variable domain, its missing parts supplied by reference TRBV11-2 and TRBJ1-4, is EAGVAQSPRYKIIEKRQSVAFWCNPISGHATLYWYQQILGQGPKLLIQFQNNGVVDDSQLPKDRFSAERLKGVDSTLKIQPAKLEDSAVYLCASSSYRGGNEKLFFGSGTQLSVL.

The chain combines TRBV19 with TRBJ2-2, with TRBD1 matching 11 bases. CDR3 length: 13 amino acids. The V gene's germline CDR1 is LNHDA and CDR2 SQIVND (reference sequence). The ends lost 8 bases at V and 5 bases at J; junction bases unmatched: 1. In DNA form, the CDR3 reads TGTGCCAGTGGGACAGGGGGGACCGGGGAGCTGTTTTTT. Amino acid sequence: CASGTGGTGELFF. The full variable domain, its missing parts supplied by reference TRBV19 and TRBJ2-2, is DGGITQSPKYLFRKEGQNVTLSCEQNLNHDAMYWYRQDPGQGLRLIYYSQIVNDFQKGDIAEGYSVSREKKESFPLTVTSAQKNPTAFYLCASGTGGTGELFFGEGSRLTVL.

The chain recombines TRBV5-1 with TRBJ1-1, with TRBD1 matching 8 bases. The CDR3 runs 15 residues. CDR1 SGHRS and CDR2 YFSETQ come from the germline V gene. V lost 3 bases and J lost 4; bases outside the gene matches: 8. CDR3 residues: CASSSKTGAGTEAFF. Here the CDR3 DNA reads TGCGCCAGCAGCTCGAAGACAGGGGCAGGCACTGAAGCTTTCTTT.

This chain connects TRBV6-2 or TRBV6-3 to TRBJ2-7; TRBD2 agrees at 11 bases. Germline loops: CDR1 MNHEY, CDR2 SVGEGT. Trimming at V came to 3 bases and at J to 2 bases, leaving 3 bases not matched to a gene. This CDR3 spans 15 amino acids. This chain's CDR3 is CASSYGTSGTYEQYF. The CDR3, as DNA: TGTGCCAGCAGTTATGGGACTAGCGGAACCTACGAGCAGTACTTC.

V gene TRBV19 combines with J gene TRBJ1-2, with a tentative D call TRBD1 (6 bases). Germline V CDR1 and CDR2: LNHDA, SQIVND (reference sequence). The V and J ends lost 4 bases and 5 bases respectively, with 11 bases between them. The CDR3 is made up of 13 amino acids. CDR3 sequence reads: CASSTGQPYGYTF. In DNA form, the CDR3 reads TGTGCCAGTAGTACTGGACAGCCATATGGCTACACCTTC.

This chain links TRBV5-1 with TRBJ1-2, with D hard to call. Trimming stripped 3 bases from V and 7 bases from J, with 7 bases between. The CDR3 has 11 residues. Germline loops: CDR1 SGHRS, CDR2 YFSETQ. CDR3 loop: CASSSAGGYTF. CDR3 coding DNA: TGCGCCAGCAGCTCCGCGGGTGGCTACACCTTC.

The CDR3 sequence is CASRSPLGLNQETQYF. CDR3 coding DNA: TGTGCCAGCAGATCGCCTCTGGGACTCAACCAAGAGACCCAGTACTTC. The V and J genes are TRBV11-3 and TRBJ2-5; D might be TRBD2 (6 bases). Germline V gene lookup returns CDR1 SGHNT and CDR2 YENEEA. CDR3 length: 16 amino acids. Trimming took off 6 bases at V and 0 bases at J, with 17 bases between the two ends.

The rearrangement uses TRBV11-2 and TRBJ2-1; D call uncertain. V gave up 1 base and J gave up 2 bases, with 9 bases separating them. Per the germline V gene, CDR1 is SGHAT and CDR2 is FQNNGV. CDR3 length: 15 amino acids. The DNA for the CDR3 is TGTGCCAGCAGCTTAGTGGAGAGGCCCTACAATGAGCAGTTCTTC. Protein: CASSLVERPYNEQFF.

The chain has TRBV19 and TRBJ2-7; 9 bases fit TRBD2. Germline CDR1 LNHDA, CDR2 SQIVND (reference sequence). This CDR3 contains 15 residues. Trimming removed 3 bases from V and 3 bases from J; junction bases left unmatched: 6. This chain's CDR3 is CASSIMREGHYEQYF. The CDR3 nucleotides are TGTGCCAGTAGTATTATGCGGGAGGGGCACTACGAGCAGTACTTC.

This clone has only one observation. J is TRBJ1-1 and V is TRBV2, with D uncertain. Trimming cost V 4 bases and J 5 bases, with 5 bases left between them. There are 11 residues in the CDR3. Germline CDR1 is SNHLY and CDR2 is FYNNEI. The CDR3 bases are TGTGCCAGCAGTGGGAGGACTGAAGCTTTCTTT. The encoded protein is CASSGRTEAFF.

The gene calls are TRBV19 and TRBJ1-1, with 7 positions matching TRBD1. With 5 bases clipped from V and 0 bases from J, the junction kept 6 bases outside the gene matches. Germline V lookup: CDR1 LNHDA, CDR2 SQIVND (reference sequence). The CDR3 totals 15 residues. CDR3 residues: CASSVWTGLNTEAFF. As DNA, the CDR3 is TGTGCCAGTAGTGTCTGGACAGGCCTGAACACTGAAGCTTTCTTT.

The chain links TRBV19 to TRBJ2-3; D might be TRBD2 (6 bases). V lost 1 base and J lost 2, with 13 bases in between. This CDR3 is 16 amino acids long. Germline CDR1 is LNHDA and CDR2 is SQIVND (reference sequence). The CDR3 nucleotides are TGTGCCAGTAGTATAGGCCAGCGGGCCCTCACAGATACGCAGTATTTT. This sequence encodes CASSIGQRALTDTQYF.

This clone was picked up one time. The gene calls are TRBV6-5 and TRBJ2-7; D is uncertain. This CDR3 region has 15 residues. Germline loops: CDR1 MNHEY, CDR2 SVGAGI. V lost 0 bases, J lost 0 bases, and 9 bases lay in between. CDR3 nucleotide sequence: TGTGCCAGCAGTTACTCCTTTAAGAGCTCCTACGAGCAGTACTTC. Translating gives CASSYSFKSSYEQYF.

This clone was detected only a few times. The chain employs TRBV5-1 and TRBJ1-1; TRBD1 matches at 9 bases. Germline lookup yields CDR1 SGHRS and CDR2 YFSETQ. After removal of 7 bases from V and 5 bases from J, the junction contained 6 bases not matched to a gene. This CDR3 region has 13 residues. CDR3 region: CASATGGGTEAFF. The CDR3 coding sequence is TGCGCCAGCGCCACAGGGGGCGGAACTGAAGCTTTCTTT.

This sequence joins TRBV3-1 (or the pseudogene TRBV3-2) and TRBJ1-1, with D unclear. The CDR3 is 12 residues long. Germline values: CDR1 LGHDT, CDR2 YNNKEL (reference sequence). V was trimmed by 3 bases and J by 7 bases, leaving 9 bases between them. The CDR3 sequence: CASSHRSIEAFF. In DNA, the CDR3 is TGTGCCAGCAGCCATCGGTCGATTGAAGCTTTCTTT.

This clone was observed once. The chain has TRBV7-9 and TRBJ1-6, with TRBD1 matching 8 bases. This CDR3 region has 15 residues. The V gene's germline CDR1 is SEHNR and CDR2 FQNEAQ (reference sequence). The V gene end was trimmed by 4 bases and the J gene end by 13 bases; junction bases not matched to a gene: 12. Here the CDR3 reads CASSSIGTGLSPLHF. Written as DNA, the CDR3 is TGTGCCAGCAGCTCGATAGGGACAGGACTATCCCCCCTCCACTTT.

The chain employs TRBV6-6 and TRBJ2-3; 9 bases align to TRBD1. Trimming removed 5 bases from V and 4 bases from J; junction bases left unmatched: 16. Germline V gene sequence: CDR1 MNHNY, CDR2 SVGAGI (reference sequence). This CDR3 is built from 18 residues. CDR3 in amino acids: CASSRAASGTGLSDTQYF. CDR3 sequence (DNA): TGTGCCAGCAGTCGTGCCGCCTCCGGGACAGGGTTGTCAGATACGCAGTATTTT.

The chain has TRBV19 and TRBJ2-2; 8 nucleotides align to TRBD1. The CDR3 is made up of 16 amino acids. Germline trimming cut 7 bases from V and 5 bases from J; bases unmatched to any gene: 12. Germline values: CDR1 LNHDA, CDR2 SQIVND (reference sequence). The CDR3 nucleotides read TGTGCCAGTATGTTAGTCGGGACAGGCAAAACCGGGGAGCTGTTTTTT. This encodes CASMLVGTGKTGELFF.